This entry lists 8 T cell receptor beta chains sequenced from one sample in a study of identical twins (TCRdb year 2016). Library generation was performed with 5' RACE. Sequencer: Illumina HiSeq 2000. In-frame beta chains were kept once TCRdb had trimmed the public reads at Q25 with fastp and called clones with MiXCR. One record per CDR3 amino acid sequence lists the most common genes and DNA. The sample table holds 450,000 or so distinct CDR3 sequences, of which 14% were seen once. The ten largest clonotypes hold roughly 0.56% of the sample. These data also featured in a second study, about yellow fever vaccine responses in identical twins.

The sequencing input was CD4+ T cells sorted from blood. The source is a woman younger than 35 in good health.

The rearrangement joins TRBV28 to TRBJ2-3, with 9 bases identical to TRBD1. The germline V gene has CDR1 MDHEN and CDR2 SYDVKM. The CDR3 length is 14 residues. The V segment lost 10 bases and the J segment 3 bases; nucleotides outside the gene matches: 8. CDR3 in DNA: TGTGCCACCTGGGACAGGGAGAGAACAGATACGCAGTATTTT. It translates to CATWDRERTDTQYF.

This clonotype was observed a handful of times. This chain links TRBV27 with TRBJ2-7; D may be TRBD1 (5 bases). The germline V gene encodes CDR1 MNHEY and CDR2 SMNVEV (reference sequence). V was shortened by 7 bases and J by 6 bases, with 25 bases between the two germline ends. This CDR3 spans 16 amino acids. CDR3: CASTSLIQGRAFEQYF. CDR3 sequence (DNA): TGTGCCAGCACCTCTCTGATCCAGGGAAGGGCCTTCGAGCAGTACTTC.

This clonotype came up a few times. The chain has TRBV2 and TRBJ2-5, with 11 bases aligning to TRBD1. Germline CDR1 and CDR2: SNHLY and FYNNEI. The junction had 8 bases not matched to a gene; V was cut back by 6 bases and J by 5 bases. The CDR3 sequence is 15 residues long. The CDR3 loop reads CASSKDRGRQETQYF. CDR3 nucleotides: TGTGCCAGCAGCAAGGACAGGGGGCGTCAGGAGACCCAGTACTTC.

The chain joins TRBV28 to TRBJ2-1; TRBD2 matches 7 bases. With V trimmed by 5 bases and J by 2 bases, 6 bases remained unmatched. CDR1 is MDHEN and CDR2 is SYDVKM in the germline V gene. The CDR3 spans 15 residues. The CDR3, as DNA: TGTGCCAGCAGTGAAAAGGGAGGGCCCTACAATGAGCAGTTCTTC. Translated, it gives CASSEKGGPYNEQFF.

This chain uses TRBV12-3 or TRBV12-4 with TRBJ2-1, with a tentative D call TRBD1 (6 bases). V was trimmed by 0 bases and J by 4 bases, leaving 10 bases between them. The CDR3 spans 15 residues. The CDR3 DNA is TGTGCCAGCAGTTTAGCGGACAGACTGTACAATGAGCAGTTCTTC. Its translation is CASSLADRLYNEQFF.

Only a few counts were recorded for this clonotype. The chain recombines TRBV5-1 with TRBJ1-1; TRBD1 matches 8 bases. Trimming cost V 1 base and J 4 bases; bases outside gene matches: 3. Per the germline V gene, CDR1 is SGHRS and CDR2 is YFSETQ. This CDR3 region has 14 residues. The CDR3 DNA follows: TGCGCCAGCAGCTTGTCAGGGGGCCCCACTGAAGCTTTCTTT. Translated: CASSLSGGPTEAFF.

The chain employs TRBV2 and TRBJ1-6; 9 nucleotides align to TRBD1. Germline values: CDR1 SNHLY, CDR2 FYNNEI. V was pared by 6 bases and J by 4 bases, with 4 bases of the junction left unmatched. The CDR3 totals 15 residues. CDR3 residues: CASRDRGVYNSPLHF. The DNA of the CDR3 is TGTGCCAGCAGGGACAGGGGTGTTTATAATTCACCCCTCCACTTT.

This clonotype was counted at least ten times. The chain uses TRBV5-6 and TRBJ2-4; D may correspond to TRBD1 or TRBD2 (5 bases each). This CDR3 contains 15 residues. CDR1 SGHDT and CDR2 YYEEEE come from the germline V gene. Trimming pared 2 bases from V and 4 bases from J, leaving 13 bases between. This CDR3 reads CASSFSPGTKNIQYF. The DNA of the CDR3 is TGTGCCAGCAGCTTTTCGCCAGGGACGAAAAACATTCAGTACTTC.